These 20 T cell receptor beta chains came from one sample sequenced in a study of blood T cells in healthy people across ages. The use of a sample-barcoded 5' primer and a J-beta primer mix characterized a second PCR of roughly 7 to 12 cycles. TCRdb passed the 5' RACE reads through MiXCR, listing each CDR3 protein once. The data show fewer than 2,000,000 distinct CDR3 sequences, almost 35% seen once. Input material: blood. The origin of the receptors is a woman in her 30s in good health.

This clonotype showed up just a few times. CDR3 region: CASSPAQAGYEQYF. The CDR3 region has the DNA TGTGCCAGCAGTCCGGCCCAGGCCGGCTACGAGCAGTACTTC. The V and J genes are TRBV4-2 and TRBJ2-7; D uncertain. Per germline, CDR1 LGHNA and CDR2 YNFKEQ. There are 14 residues in the CDR3. Between the trimmed V and J ends, which lost 6 bases and 3 bases, there was a span of 15 bases.

The V and J genes are TRBV7-2 and TRBJ1-4; 7 bases map to TRBD1. CDR1 and CDR2 (germline): SGHTA, FQGNSA. Unmatched junction bases numbered 9, after V lost 2 bases and J lost 3 bases. The CDR3 has 17 amino acids. CDR3 in amino acids: CASSLYRGPAANEKLFF. The CDR3 nucleotides read TGTGCCAGCAGCTTATACAGGGGACCTGCGGCTAATGAAAAACTGTTTTTT.

This chain joins TRBV2 and TRBJ1-1; D is unclear. Trimming took 6 bases from V and 2 from J, leaving 16 bases between them. CDR1 SNHLY and CDR2 FYNNEI come from the germline V gene. This CDR3 is 15 amino acids long. The CDR3 here is CASRDRRQKNTEAFF. The CDR3, as DNA: TGTGCCAGCAGGGACCGGAGGCAGAAAAACACTGAAGCTTTCTTT.

The rearrangement links TRBV19 to TRBJ2-7; no firm D call. Germline lookup yields CDR1 LNHDA and CDR2 SQIVND (reference sequence). V lost 3 bases and J lost 3, with 9 bases in between. The CDR3 totals 13 residues. CDR3 DNA: TGTGCCAGTAGTATGGGCGCCCGCTACGAGCAGTACTTC. It is translated as CASSMGARYEQYF.

This clonotype was seen more than once but under ten times. The chain combines TRBV5-5 with TRBJ1-2, with D uncertain. Per the germline V gene, CDR1 is SGHKS and CDR2 is YYEKEE (reference sequence). Trimming cost V 0 bases and J 8 bases, with 5 bases left between them. The CDR3 extends over 11 amino acids. The CDR3 sequence is CASSLESGYTF. The DNA of the CDR3 is TGTGCCAGCAGCTTGGAAAGCGGCTACACCTTC.

The rearrangement links TRBV4-1 to TRBJ2-1; D possibly corresponds to TRBD1 (5 bases). CDR3 size: 14 residues. The ends were cut back, 1 base at V and 6 bases at J, with 10 bases in the middle. Germline loops: CDR1 MGHRA, CDR2 YSYEKL. This CDR3 reads CASSQGGASNEQFF. The CDR3, as DNA: TGCGCCAGCAGCCAAGGTGGGGCCTCCAATGAGCAGTTCTTC.

This chain connects TRBV10-2 to TRBJ1-2; 9 nucleotides match TRBD1. CDR1 WSHSY and CDR2 SAAADI come from the germline V gene. The CDR3 consists of 15 residues. Trimming removed 0 bases from V and 5 bases from J; junction bases left unmatched: 4. The chain's CDR3 is CASSESGQGLYGYTF. The CDR3 DNA follows: TGCGCCAGCAGTGAGTCGGGACAGGGCCTTTATGGCTACACCTTC.

The rearrangement joins TRBV25-1 to TRBJ2-2, with 10 nucleotides matching TRBD1. This CDR3 has 16 amino acids. Per germline, CDR1 MGHDK and CDR2 SYGVNS. The V gene end was trimmed by 5 bases and the J gene end by 4 bases; junction bases not matched to a gene: 7. The CDR3 DNA follows: TGTGCCAGCAGTCAACGACAGGGGGCTTTCACCGGGGAGCTGTTTTTT. Translated, it gives CASSQRQGAFTGELFF.

There are a few counts of this clonotype. The rearrangement links TRBV4-1 to TRBJ2-5; TRBD1 aligns across 10 bases. The CDR3 contains 16 residues. The V and J ends lost 1 base and 3 bases, in that order; junction bases with no gene match: 5. The germline V gene has CDR1 MGHRA and CDR2 YSYEKL. Here the CDR3 DNA reads TGCGCCAGCAGCCAAGGGCGGGGACAGGGGAAAGAGACCCAGTACTTC. It yields the protein CASSQGRGQGKETQYF.

The chain uses TRBV6-1 and TRBJ2-1; the D gene is possibly TRBD2 (6 bases). Per germline, CDR1 MNHNS and CDR2 SASEGT. V was cut by 5 bases and J by 14 bases, with 16 bases left in between. CDR3 length equals 12 residues. CDR3 DNA: TGTGCCAGCAGTATTCACCGGGACTCCAAGTTCTTC. Amino acid sequence: CASSIHRDSKFF.

The chain carries TRBV18 and TRBJ2-1; D is uncertain. The germline V and J ends were trimmed by 5 bases and 8 bases, with 16 bases remaining between them. CDR1 KGHSH and CDR2 LQKENI come from the germline V gene. This CDR3 comprises 14 residues. This CDR3 reads CASSSQFPNDEQFF. In nucleotides, the CDR3 is TGTGCCAGCTCATCCCAATTCCCGAATGATGAGCAGTTCTTC.

This clonotype occurred a few times. The chain carries TRBV11-1 and TRBJ2-6; a possible D gene is TRBD1 (5 bases). Germline CDR1 and CDR2: SGHAT and FQDESV (reference sequence). The CDR3 runs 17 residues. V gave up 1 base and J gave up 5 bases, with 15 bases separating them. CDR3: CASSLGGQGLRANVLTF. In DNA, the CDR3 is TGTGCCAGCAGCTTAGGAGGTCAGGGCCTCCGGGCCAACGTCCTGACTTTC.

Many counts were recorded for this clonotype. Germline is not matched at one junction end, which may reflect a read error. V gene TRBV5-1 combines with J gene TRBJ1-1; unclear D gene. CDR1 and CDR2 (germline): SGHRS, YFSETQ. CDR3 length equals 14 residues. Here the CDR3 DNA reads TGTGCCAGCAGCTTGGGCAGCATGAACACTGAAGCTTTCTTT. Encoded protein: CASSLGSMNTEAFF.

A few counts support this clonotype. The V gene is TRBV12-3 or TRBV12-4, the J gene TRBJ1-2; 8 nucleotides line up with TRBD1. The trim removed 7 bases at V and 2 bases at J, leaving 6 bases unmatched. This CDR3 comprises 14 residues. This chain's CDR3 is CASNPTGENYGYTF. The CDR3 DNA reads as TGTGCCAGCAATCCGACAGGGGAAAACTATGGCTACACCTTC.

The chain is built from TRBV7-6 and TRBJ2-1; 9 nucleotides line up with TRBD1. V was pared by 1 base and J by 7 bases, with 8 bases of the junction left unmatched. This CDR3 region has 16 residues. CDR1 is SGHVS, CDR2 FNYEAQ, per germline. The CDR3, as DNA: TGTGCCAGCAGCTTAGGGGACAGGGTCCTGGGGAATGAGCAGTTCTTC. It specifies CASSLGDRVLGNEQFF.

This clonotype is a singleton in its sample. The J gene is TRBJ2-7, the V gene TRBV20-1; maybe TRBD1 (6 bases). The CDR3 extends over 13 amino acids. Trimming cost V 6 bases and J 2 bases, with 14 bases left between them. CDR1 is DFQATT and CDR2 is SNEGSKA in the germline V gene (reference sequence). CDR3 coding DNA: TGCAGTGCGGGGGACACCGCTACCTACGAGCAGTACTTC. It encodes CSAGDTATYEQYF.

The rearrangement joins TRBV7-2 to TRBJ2-2; D might be TRBD2 (6 bases). V was trimmed by 5 bases and J by 4 bases, leaving 14 bases between them. The CDR3 sequence is 15 residues long. The germline gives CDR1 SGHTA, CDR2 FQGNSA. The CDR3 loop is CASSVTSFFTGELFF. CDR3 DNA sequence: TGTGCCAGCAGCGTGACTAGTTTCTTCACCGGGGAGCTGTTTTTT.

This clonotype appeared a few times. V and J are TRBV20-1 and TRBJ1-1, with 7 bases lining up with TRBD1. The CDR3 sequence is 12 residues long. Looked up from germline, CDR1 is DFQATT and CDR2 is SNEGSKA (reference sequence). Trimming removed 3 bases from V and 3 bases from J; junction bases left unmatched: 1. CDR3 sequence: CSASQGDTEAFF. For the CDR3, the DNA is TGCAGTGCTAGTCAGGGGGACACTGAAGCTTTCTTT.

The rearrangement links TRBV11-1 to TRBJ2-1; either TRBD1 or TRBD2 may fit D (6 bases each). The CDR3 extends over 14 amino acids. Germline CDR1 is SGHAT and CDR2 is FQDESV (reference sequence). The V end was cut by 5 bases, the J end by 9 bases, with 17 bases between. For the CDR3, the DNA is TGTGCCAGCAGCCCCCGGGGGCAGGCCGTTGAGCAGTTCTTC. This sequence encodes CASSPRGQAVEQFF.

This clonotype was seen only a few times. This chain connects TRBV20-1 to TRBJ1-6; D perhaps matches TRBD1 (6 bases). The germline V and J ends were trimmed by 1 base and 9 bases, with 10 bases remaining between them. In germline, CDR1 is DFQATT, CDR2 SNEGSKA (reference sequence). The CDR3 is made up of 13 amino acids. CDR3 loop: CSARGGLTSPLHF. DNA of the CDR3: TGCAGTGCTAGAGGGGGGCTTACTTCACCCCTCCACTTT.